This is a list of T cell receptor beta chains from one sample in a study of T cells in Graves' hyperthyroidism and ophthalmopathy. TCRdb reprocessed the multiplex PCR reads via MiXCR and lists one record per CDR3 protein. This table has some 440,000 distinct CDR3 sequences, 15% to 17% appearing once. Sequenced material: blood. All receptors come from a woman between 18 and 29 years old with Graves' hyperthyroidism. The CDR3 runs from the conserved cysteine through the conserved F or W. Fields, in order: clone size, V gene, D gene, J gene, CDR3 protein, CDR3 DNA. D genes are given only for firm matches. Rows may omit the clone size; those that give it use once, few, many or a size class.

many	TRBV5-1	-	TRBJ2-1	CASRIAGAYNEQFF	TGCGCCAGCAGAATAGCAGGGGCCTACAATGAGCAGTTCTTC
many	TRBV20-1	-	TRBJ1-1	CSATVGAVNTEAFF	TGCAGTGCTACCGTGGGGGCCGTGAACACTGAAGCTTTCTTT
-	TRBV13	-	TRBJ2-1	CASSLAGEQFF	TGTGCCAGCAGCTTAGCTGGGGAGCAGTTCTTC
-	TRBV2	TRBD2	TRBJ2-3	CASRFLAGPSTDTQYF	TGTGCCAGCAGATTCCTAGCGGGGCCTAGCACAGATACGCAGTATTTT
many	TRBV28	TRBD1	TRBJ1-2	CASRSSGTGVYGYTF	TGTGCCAGCAGATCATCCGGGACAGGGGTTTATGGCTACACCTTC
-	TRBV12-3/TRBV12-4	TRBD2	TRBJ2-1	CASKRDSGGYNEQFF	TGTGCCAGCAAAAGGGACAGCGGGGGGTACAATGAGCAGTTCTTC
few	TRBV4-2	-	TRBJ1-2	CASSQDQSTVFGYTF	TGTGCCAGCAGCCAAGATCAGTCGACGGTTTTTGGCTACACCTTC
-	TRBV3-1	-	TRBJ1-1	CAISKGQNTEAFF	TGTGCCATCAGCAAGGGACAGAACACTGAAGCTTTCTTT
once	TRBV29-1	TRBD1	TRBJ1-4	CSVERGPAFGEKLFF	TGCAGCGTTGAAAGGGGGCCCGCGTTTGGGGAAAAACTGTTTTTT
many	TRBV12-3/TRBV12-4	-	TRBJ1-1	CASTVGGVDTEAFF	TGTGCCAGCACCGTTGGAGGGGTGGACACTGAAGCTTTCTTT